A single sample gave rise to the 7 T cell receptor beta chains below, sequenced in a study of T cells after posttransplantation cyclophosphamide. Method: immunoSEQ multiplex PCR; TCRdb's copy keeps in-frame clones and lacks some. The sample records about 3,300 clones, approximately 78% being singletons. The specimen sequenced was memory CD8+ T cells sorted from blood. The receptor set was obtained from a woman aged 55-69 years in good health, CMV-negative, and a related stem cell transplant donor.

The chain employs TRBV4-3 and TRBJ1-4, with 12 bases aligning to TRBD1. V lost 0 bases to trimming and J lost 7 bases; unmatched junction nucleotides: 3. This CDR3 is built from 16 residues. CDR1 LGHNA and CDR2 YSLEER come from the germline V gene. The CDR3: CASSQEWDRGLEKLFF. The CDR3 nucleotides read TGCGCCAGCAGCCAAGAGTGGGACAGGGGGCTTGAAAAACTGTTTTTT.

The rearrangement uses TRBV6-1 and TRBJ1-1; D remains ambiguous. CDR1 is MNHNS, CDR2 SASEGT, per germline. The CDR3 sequence is 21 residues long. V lost 2 bases and J lost 6, with 34 bases in between. CDR3 sequence (DNA): TGTGCCAGCAGTGAAAGGACCAGACCCCGGGGTCAAGCTGCCCCAATTCCTGAAGCTTTCTTT. This encodes CASSERTRPRGQAAPIPEAFF.

The chain recombines TRBV9 with TRBJ1-5, with 9 bases fitting TRBD1. V dropped 3 bases and J dropped 5; count of bases not matched to a gene: 3. Germline CDR1 reads SGDLS; CDR2 reads YYNGEE. The CDR3 length is 14 residues. As DNA, the CDR3 is TGTGCCAGCAGCGCGGGGACAGGGTATCAGCCCCAGCATTTT. Translation: CASSAGTGYQPQHF.

This clone has more than one count but fewer than ten. This rearrangement joins TRBV18 to TRBJ2-4, with a tentative D call TRBD2 (5 bases). Germline V gene lookup returns CDR1 KGHSH and CDR2 LQKENI. CDR3 length: 14 amino acids. V gave up 0 bases and J gave up 8 bases, with 11 bases separating them. This CDR3 reads CASSPPEAPDIQYF. CDR3 in DNA: TGTGCCAGCTCACCACCGGAGGCCCCAGACATTCAGTACTTC.

As for this clone: The junction does not match germline at one end; this may be a read error. The chain uses TRBV5-6 and TRBJ2-1; D call uncertain. The CDR3 contains 14 residues. Germline CDR1 is SGHDT and CDR2 is YYEEEE. The CDR3: CASTLGRINNEQFF. CDR3 DNA sequence: TGTGCCAGCACCTTGGGCAGAATTAACAATGAGCAGTTCTTC.

The chain carries TRBV12-5 and TRBJ2-2, with a possible D match to TRBD1 (5 bases). The germline gives CDR1 LGHNT, CDR2 FRNRAP. V shed 6 bases and J shed 5 bases, with 19 bases lying between them. The CDR3 contains 16 residues. CDR3 amino acids: CASGFGAGSGTGELFF. CDR3 sequence (DNA): TGTGCTAGTGGGTTTGGAGCAGGGTCGGGTACCGGGGAGCTGTTTTTT.

The gene calls are TRBV15 and TRBJ1-1; TRBD1 is a possible D gene (5 bases). With 4 bases removed from V and 6 bases from J, the gap between germline ends came to 18 bases. Germline CDR1 reads LNHNV; CDR2 reads YYDKDF (reference sequence). The CDR3 runs 15 residues. In DNA form, the CDR3 reads TGTGCCACCAGCACCTCATGGGGGGGGAGGGCTGAAGCTTTCTTT. It translates to CATSTSWGGRAEAFF. Full variable domain (rest looked up from reference TRBV15 and TRBJ1-1): DAMVIQNPRYQVTQFGKPVTLSCSQTLNHNVMYWYQQKSSQAPKLLFHYYDKDFNNEADTPDNFQSRRPNTSFCFLDIRSPGLGDTAMYLCATSTSWGGRAEAFFGQGTRLTVV.